In this sample, the clone carrying this TCR beta chain turned up once. The repertoire was sequenced with immunoSEQ multiplex PCR; TCRdb's copy has only in-frame clones and lacks some. The sample lists tens of thousands of clones; roughly nine tenths were seen once. These data belong to a study of T cells after posttransplantation cyclophosphamide. Germline values: CDR1 WSHSY, CDR2 SAAADI. The junction had 4 bases not matched to a gene; V was cut back by 0 bases and J by 3 bases. This CDR3 is 15 amino acids long. The specimen sequenced was PBMCs. The sequence derives from a woman aged 45 to 65 in good health and a related stem cell transplant donor. The chain uses TRBV10-2 and TRBJ1-2; 7 bases line up with TRBD1. Written as DNA, the CDR3 is TGCGCCAGCAGTGAGTCGGGACAGCACCACTATGGCTACACCTTC. It encodes CASSESGQHHYGYTF.